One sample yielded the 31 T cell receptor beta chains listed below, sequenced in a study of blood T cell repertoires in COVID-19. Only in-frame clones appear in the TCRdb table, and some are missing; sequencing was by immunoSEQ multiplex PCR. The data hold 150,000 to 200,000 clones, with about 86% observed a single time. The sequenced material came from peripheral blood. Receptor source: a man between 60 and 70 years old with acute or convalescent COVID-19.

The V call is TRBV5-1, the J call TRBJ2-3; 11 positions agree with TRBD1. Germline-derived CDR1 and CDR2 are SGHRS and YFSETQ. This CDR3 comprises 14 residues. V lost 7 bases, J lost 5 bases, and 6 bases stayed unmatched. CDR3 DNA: TGCGCCAGCGGGAGGACAGGGGGCAGAGATACGCAGTATTTT. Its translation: CASGRTGGRDTQYF.

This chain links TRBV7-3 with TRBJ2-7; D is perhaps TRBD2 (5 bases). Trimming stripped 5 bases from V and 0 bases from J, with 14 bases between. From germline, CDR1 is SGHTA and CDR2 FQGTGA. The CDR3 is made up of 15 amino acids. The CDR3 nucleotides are TGTGCCAGCAGCCCCGGCCTGGGGAGCTCCTACGAGCAGTACTTC. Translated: CASSPGLGSSYEQYF.

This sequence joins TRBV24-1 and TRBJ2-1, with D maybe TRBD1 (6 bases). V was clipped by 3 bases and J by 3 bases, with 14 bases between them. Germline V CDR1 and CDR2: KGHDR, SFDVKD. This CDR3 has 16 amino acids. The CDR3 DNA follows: TGTGCCACCAGTGATCCCGGGACATATAGCTACAATGAGCAGTTCTTC. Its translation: CATSDPGTYSYNEQFF.

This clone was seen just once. The CDR3 loop reads CAVSGSGNTIYF. The CDR3 DNA reads as TGTGCCGTCTCAGGGTCTGGAAACACCATATATTTT. The chain employs TRBV10-3 and TRBJ1-3; perhaps TRBD1 as D (5 bases). Germline V gene sequence: CDR1 ENHRY, CDR2 SYGVKD. V was shortened by 11 bases and J by 1 base, with 9 bases between the two germline ends. The CDR3 extends over 12 amino acids.

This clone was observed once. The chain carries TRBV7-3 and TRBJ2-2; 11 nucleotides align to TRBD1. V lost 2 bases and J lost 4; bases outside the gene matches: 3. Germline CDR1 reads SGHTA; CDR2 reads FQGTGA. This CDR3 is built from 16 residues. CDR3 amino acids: CASSLGQGAITGELFF. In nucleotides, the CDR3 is TGTGCCAGCAGCTTAGGACAGGGGGCGATCACCGGGGAGCTGTTTTTT.

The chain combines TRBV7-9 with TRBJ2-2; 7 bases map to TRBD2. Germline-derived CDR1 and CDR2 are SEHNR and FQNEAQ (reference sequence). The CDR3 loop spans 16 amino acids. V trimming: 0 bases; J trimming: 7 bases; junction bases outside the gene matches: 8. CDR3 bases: TGTGCCAGCAGCTTAGCGCTGGGAGCGGGAAACGGGGAGCTGTTTTTT. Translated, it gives CASSLALGAGNGELFF.

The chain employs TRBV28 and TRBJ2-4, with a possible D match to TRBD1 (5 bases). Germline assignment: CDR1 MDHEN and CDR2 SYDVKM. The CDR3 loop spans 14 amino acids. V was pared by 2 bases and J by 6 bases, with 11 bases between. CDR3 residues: CASSLRGPLNIQYF. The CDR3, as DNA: TGTGCCAGCAGTTTAAGGGGTCCCTTAAACATTCAGTACTTC.

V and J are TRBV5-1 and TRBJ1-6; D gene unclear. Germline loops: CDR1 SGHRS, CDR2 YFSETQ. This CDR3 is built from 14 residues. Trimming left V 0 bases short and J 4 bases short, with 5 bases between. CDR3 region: CASSLERYNSPLHF. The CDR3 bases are TGCGCCAGCAGCTTGGAACGGTATAATTCACCCCTCCACTTT.

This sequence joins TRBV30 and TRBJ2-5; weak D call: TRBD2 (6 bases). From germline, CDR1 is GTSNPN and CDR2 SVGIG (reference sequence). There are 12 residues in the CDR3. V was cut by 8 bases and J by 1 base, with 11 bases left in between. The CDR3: CAGTRSQETQYF. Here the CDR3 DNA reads TGTGCCGGGACTCGGTCCCAAGAGACCCAGTACTTC. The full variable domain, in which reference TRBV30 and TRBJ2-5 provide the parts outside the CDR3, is SQTIHQWPATLVQPVGSPLSLECTVEGTSNPNLYWYRQAAGRGLQLLFYSVGIGQISSEVPQNLSASRPQDRQFILSSKKLLLSDSGFYLCAGTRSQETQYFGPGTRLLVL.

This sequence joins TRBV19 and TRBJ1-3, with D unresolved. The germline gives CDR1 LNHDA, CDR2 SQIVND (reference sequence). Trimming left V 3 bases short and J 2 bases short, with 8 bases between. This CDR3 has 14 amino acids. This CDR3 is CASSIPGAGNTIYF. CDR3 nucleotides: TGTGCCAGTAGTATTCCGGGAGCTGGAAACACCATATATTTT.

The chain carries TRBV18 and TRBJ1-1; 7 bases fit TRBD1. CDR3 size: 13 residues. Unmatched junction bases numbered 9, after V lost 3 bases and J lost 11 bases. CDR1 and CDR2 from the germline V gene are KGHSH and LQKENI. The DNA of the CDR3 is TGTGCCAGCTCACCCATACAGGGGAATGGGGCTTTCTTT. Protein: CASSPIQGNGAFF. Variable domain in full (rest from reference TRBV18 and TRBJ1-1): NAGVMQNPRHLVRRRGQEARLRCSPMKGHSHVYWYRQLPEEGLKFMVYLQKENIIDESGMPKERFSAEFPKEGPSILRIQQVVRGDSAAYFCASSPIQGNGAFFGQGTRLTVV.

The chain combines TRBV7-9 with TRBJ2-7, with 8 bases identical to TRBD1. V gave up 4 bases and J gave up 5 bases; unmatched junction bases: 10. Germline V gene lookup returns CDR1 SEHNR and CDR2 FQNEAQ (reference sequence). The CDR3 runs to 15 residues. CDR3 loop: CASSWVGQVGHEQYF. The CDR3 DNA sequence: TGTGCCAGCAGCTGGGTGGGACAGGTGGGCCACGAGCAGTACTTC.

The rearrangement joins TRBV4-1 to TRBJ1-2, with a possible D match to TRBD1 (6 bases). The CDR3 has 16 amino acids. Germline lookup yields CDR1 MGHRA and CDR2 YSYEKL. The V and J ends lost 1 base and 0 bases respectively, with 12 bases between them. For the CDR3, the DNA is TGCGCCAGCAGCCAAGGGGGCGGGGGCGCTAACTATGGCTACACCTTC. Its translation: CASSQGGGGANYGYTF.

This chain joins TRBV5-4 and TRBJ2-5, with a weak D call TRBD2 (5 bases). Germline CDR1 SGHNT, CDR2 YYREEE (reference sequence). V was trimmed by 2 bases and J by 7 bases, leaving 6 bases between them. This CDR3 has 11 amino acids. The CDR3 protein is CASSFRGTQYF. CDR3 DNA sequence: TGTGCCAGCAGCTTTCGGGGGACCCAGTACTTC.

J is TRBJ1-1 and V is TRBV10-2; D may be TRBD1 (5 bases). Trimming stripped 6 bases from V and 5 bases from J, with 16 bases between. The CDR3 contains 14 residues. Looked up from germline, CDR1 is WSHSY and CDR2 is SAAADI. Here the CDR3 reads CASSLGAGPTEAFF. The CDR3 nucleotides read TGCGCCAGCAGCCTCGGCGCAGGGCCGACTGAAGCTTTCTTT.

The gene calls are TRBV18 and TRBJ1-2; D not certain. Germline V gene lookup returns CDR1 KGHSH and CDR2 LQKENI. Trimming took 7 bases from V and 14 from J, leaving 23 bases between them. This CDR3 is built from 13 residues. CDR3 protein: CASFPQRAEPQTF. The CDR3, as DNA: TGTGCCAGCTTTCCCCAACGTGCGGAGCCCCAAACCTTC.

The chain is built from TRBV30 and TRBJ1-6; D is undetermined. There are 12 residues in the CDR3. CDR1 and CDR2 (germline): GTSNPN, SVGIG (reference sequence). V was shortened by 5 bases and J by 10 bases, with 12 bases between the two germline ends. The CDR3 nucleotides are TGTGCCTGGGGACTCCTCCCCTCACCCCTCCACTTT. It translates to CAWGLLPSPLHF. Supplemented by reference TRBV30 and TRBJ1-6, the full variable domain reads SQTIHQWPATLVQPVGSPLSLECTVEGTSNPNLYWYRQAAGRGLQLLFYSVGIGQISSEVPQNLSASRPQDRQFILSSKKLLLSDSGFYLCAWGLLPSPLHFGNGTRLTVT.

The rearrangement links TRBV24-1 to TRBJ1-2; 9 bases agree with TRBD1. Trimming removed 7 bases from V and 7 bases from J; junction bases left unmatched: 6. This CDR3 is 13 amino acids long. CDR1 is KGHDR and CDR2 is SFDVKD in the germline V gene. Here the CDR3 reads CATSGTGFGGYTF. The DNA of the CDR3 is TGTGCCACCAGCGGGACAGGGTTTGGTGGCTACACCTTC.

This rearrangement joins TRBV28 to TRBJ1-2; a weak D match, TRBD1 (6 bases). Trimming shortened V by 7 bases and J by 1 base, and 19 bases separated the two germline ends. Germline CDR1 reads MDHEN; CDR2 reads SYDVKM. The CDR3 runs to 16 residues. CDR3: CASTTGTGRFNYGYTF. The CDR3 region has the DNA TGTGCCAGCACCACCGGAACAGGGCGTTTTAACTATGGCTACACCTTC.

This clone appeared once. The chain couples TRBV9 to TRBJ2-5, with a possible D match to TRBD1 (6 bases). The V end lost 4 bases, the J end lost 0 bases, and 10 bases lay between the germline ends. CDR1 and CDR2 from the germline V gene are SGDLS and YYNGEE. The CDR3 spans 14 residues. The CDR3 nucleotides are TGTGCCAGCAGCACACAGGGCTACCAAGAGACCCAGTACTTC. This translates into CASSTQGYQETQYF.

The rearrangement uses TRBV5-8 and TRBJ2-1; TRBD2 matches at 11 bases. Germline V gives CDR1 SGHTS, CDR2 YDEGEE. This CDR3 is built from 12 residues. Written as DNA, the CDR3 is TGTGCTAGCGGGAGGGCCATGGATGAGCAGTTCTTC. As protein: CASGRAMDEQFF.

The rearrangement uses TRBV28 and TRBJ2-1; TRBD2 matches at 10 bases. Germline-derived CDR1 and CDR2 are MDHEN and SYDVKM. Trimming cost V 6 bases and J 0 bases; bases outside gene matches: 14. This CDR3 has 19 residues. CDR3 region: CASRDRAWASGSSYNEQFF. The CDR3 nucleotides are TGTGCCAGCAGGGACAGGGCTTGGGCTAGCGGGAGCTCCTACAATGAGCAGTTCTTC.

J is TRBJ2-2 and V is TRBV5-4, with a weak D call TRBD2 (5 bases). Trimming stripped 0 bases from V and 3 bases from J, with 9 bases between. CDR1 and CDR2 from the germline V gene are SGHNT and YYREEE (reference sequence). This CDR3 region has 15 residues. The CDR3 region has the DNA TGTGCCAGCAGCTTGGGTGGGAGTGACACCGGGGAGCTGTTTTTT. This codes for CASSLGGSDTGELFF.

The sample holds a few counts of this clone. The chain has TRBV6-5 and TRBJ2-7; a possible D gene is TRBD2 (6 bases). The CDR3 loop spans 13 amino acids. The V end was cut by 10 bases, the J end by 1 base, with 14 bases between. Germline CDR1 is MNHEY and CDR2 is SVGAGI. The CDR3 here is CAIERRESYEQYF. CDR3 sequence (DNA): TGTGCCATCGAGAGGAGGGAATCCTACGAGCAGTACTTC.

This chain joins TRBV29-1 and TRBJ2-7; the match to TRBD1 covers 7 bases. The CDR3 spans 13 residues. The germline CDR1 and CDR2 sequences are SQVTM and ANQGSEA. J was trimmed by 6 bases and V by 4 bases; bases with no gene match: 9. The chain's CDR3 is CSVVNIQGSEQYF. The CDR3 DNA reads TGCAGCGTTGTCAATATACAGGGGAGCGAGCAGTACTTC.

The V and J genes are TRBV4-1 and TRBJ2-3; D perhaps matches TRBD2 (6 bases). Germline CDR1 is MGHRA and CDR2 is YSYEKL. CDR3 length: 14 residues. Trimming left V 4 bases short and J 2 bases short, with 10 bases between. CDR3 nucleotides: TGCGCCAGCAGCCGGGGACTCTCCACAGATACGCAGTATTTT. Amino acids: CASSRGLSTDTQYF.

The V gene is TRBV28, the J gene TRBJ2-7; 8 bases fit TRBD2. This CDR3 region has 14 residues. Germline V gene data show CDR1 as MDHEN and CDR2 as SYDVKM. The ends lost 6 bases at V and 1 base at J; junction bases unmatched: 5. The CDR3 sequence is CASRTSGGSYEQYF. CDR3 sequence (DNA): TGTGCCAGCAGGACCAGCGGGGGATCCTACGAGCAGTACTTC.

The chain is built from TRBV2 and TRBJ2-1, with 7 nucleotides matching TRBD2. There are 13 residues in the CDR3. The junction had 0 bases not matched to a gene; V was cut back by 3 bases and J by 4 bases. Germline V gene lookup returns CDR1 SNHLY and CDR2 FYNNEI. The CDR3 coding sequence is TGTGCCAGCAGTGACGGGGGGTACAATGAGCAGTTCTTC. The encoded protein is CASSDGGYNEQFF. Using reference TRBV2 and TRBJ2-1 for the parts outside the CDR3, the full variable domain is EPEVTQTPSHQVTQMGQEVILRCVPISNHLYFYWYRQILGQKVEFLVSFYNNEISEKSEIFDDQFSVERPDGSNFTLKIRSTKLEDSAMYFCASSDGGYNEQFFGPGTRLTVL.

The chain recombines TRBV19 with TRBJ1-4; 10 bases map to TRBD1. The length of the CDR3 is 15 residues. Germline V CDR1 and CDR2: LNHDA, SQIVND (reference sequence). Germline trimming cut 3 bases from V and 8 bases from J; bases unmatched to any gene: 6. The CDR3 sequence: CASSIGQGGREKLFF. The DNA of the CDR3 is TGTGCCAGTAGTATTGGACAGGGGGGACGGGAAAAACTGTTTTTT.

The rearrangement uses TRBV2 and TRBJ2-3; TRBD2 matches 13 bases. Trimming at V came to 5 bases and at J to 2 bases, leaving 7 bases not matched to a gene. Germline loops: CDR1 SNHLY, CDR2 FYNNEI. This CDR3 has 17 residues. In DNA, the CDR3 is TGTGCCAGCAGTCGCTGGACTAGCGGGAGACACACAGATACGCAGTATTTT. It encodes CASSRWTSGRHTDTQYF. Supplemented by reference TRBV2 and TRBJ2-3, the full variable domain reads EPEVTQTPSHQVTQMGQEVILRCVPISNHLYFYWYRQILGQKVEFLVSFYNNEISEKSEIFDDQFSVERPDGSNFTLKIRSTKLEDSAMYFCASSRWTSGRHTDTQYFGPGTRLTVL.

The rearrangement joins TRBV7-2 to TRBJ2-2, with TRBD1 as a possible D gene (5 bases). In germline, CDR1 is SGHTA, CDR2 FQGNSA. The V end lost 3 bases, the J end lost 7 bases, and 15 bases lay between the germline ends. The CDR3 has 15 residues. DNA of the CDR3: TGTGCCAGCAGCTTGGTCTATAGGGGTAACGGGGAGCTGTTTTTT. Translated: CASSLVYRGNGELFF.